Following are 29 T cell receptor beta chains from one sample sequenced in a study of cytomegalovirus exposure and HLA in healthy donors (dated by TCRdb to about 2017). The library was generated by the immunoSEQ multiplex PCR assay. For the multiplex PCR, a mixture combining 60 forward primers for TCR Vbeta segments and 13 reverse primers for TCR Jbeta segments was used. The table comes from immuneACCESS by way of TCRdb, which keeps in-frame sequences with V and J called. Part of the clones is missing from these tables; in studies checked, under half for an unresolved V gene and the rest for unknown reasons. Within this sample are 150,000 to 200,000 clones, with around 76% of them counted one time only. 1.5% of the sample is held by the ten biggest clonotypes. What was sequenced was PBMCs. Receptor source: a girl aged 10-17 years in good health and CMV-seropositive.

J is TRBJ1-2 and V is TRBV6-1, with 7 bases aligning to TRBD1. This CDR3 comprises 17 residues. In germline, CDR1 is MNHNS, CDR2 SASEGT. Trimming at V came to 3 bases and at J to 5 bases, leaving 15 bases not matched to a gene. Here the CDR3 reads CASSENIFRGTEYGYTF. CDR3 nucleotide sequence: TGTGCCAGCAGTGAGAATATTTTCCGGGGGACAGAATATGGCTACACCTTC.

A note on this clone: A junction boundary mismatches the germline segment, possibly from a read error. The CDR3 sequence: CASSASGGPSSNEQFF. DNA of the CDR3: TGTGCCAGTAGTGCTAGCGGGGGACCCTCCTCCAATGAGCAGTTCTTC. The chain couples TRBV19 to TRBJ2-1; TRBD2 aligns across 10 bases. Germline V lookup: CDR1 LNHDA, CDR2 SQIVND (reference sequence). The CDR3 contains 16 residues.

The rearrangement uses TRBV7-8 and TRBJ2-3; the match to TRBD2 covers 12 bases. This CDR3 is 15 amino acids long. CDR1 and CDR2 from the germline V gene are SGHVS and FQNEAQ. V was pared by 4 bases and J by 7 bases, with 6 bases of the junction left unmatched. CDR3 coding DNA: TGTGCCAGCAGCTCACTAGCGGGGGGACGTAATACGCAGTATTTT. Translating it yields CASSSLAGGRNTQYF.

The J gene is TRBJ1-2, the V gene TRBV30; TRBD1 matches at 7 bases. The ends lost 0 bases at V and 5 bases at J; junction bases unmatched: 6. This CDR3 comprises 14 residues. In germline, CDR1 is GTSNPN, CDR2 SVGIG (reference sequence). In DNA, the CDR3 is TGTGCCTGGAGTGTACGGGCAGGGGGGTATGGCTACACCTTC. Translation: CAWSVRAGGYGYTF.

The gene calls are TRBV7-2 and TRBJ2-3; 8 bases match TRBD1. Germline V gene lookup returns CDR1 SGHTA and CDR2 FQGNSA. The CDR3 runs 15 residues. V lost 0 bases and J lost 7; bases outside the gene matches: 6. The chain's CDR3 is CASSLAGQALNTQYF. CDR3 sequence (DNA): TGTGCCAGCAGCTTAGCGGGACAGGCCCTAAATACGCAGTATTTT.

V is TRBV6-5 and J is TRBJ1-5, with 8 bases lining up with TRBD1. CDR1 is MNHEY and CDR2 is SVGAGI in the germline V gene. The V and J ends lost 4 bases and 6 bases, in that order; junction bases with no gene match: 11. This CDR3 has 16 residues. CDR3 sequence: CASSSRSGGNSQPQHF. The DNA of the CDR3 is TGTGCCAGCAGTTCAAGATCAGGGGGCAATTCTCAGCCCCAGCATTTT.

The chain couples TRBV27 to TRBJ2-3; the match to TRBD1 covers 7 bases. Losses at the gene ends were 6 bases for V and 5 bases for J; bases not matched to a gene: 8. Germline V gives CDR1 MNHEY, CDR2 SMNVEV (reference sequence). CDR3 size: 14 residues. CDR3 loop: CASRSLGGRDTQYF. The CDR3 coding sequence is TGTGCCAGCAGATCGTTAGGGGGCCGAGATACGCAGTATTTT.

J is TRBJ1-2 and V is TRBV7-2, with 7 bases that match TRBD1. After removal of 5 bases from V and 6 bases from J, the junction contained 6 bases not matched to a gene. CDR1 and CDR2 (germline): SGHTA, FQGNSA. This CDR3 is 13 amino acids long. The CDR3 reads CASSVRGRNGYTF. The CDR3 nucleotides are TGTGCCAGCAGCGTAAGGGGGCGCAATGGCTACACCTTC.

Of note for this clone: This sample includes further DNA sequences coding for the same CDR3. The genes are TRBV18 and TRBJ1-1; unclear D gene. This CDR3 contains 11 residues. Germline V gives CDR1 KGHSH, CDR2 LQKENI. Trimming cost V 3 bases and J 7 bases, with 6 bases left between them. The CDR3 loop reads CASSPGVEAFF. The CDR3 DNA is TGTGCCAGCTCACCCGGAGTTGAAGCTTTCTTT.

V and J are TRBV2 and TRBJ1-3; a weak D match, TRBD1 (6 bases). This CDR3 has 13 amino acids. The germline CDR1 and CDR2 sequences are SNHLY and FYNNEI. Trimming took 5 bases from V and 2 from J, leaving 7 bases between them. CDR3 sequence (DNA): TGTGCCAGCAGTTACAGGGCTGGAAACACCATATATTTT. It codes for CASSYRAGNTIYF. Filled out from reference TRBV2 and TRBJ1-3, the complete variable domain reads EPEVTQTPSHQVTQMGQEVILRCVPISNHLYFYWYRQILGQKVEFLVSFYNNEISEKSEIFDDQFSVERPDGSNFTLKIRSTKLEDSAMYFCASSYRAGNTIYFGEGSWLTVV.

This rearrangement joins TRBV6-5 to TRBJ1-1; tentatively, D is TRBD1 (5 bases). V was pared by 11 bases and J by 3 bases, with 19 bases between. The CDR3 spans 14 residues. In germline, CDR1 is MNHEY, CDR2 SVGAGI. As DNA, the CDR3 is TGTGCCTCCCAGGGTAGGGGTGGGCACACTGAAGCTTTCTTT. Its translation is CASQGRGGHTEAFF.

This clone was found a few times. The V call is TRBV5-5, the J call TRBJ1-1, with D uncertain. Per the germline V gene, CDR1 is SGHKS and CDR2 is YYEKEE (reference sequence). The V and J ends lost 4 bases and 3 bases respectively, with 10 bases between them. The CDR3 runs 13 residues. CDR3 amino acids: CASSQDSYTEAFF. In DNA form, the CDR3 reads TGTGCCAGCAGCCAAGATAGCTACACTGAAGCTTTCTTT. The whole variable domain, remainder taken from reference TRBV5-5 and TRBJ1-1, is DAGVTQSPTHLIKTRGQQVTLRCSPISGHKSVSWYQQVLGQGPQFIFQYYEKEERGRGNFPDRFSARQFPNYSSELNVNALLLGDSALYLCASSQDSYTEAFFGQGTRLTVV.

This chain links TRBV4-1 with TRBJ2-1; 8 positions agree with TRBD2. In germline, CDR1 is MGHRA, CDR2 YSYEKL. The length of the CDR3 is 16 residues. The V gene end was trimmed by 0 bases and the J gene end by 5 bases; junction bases not matched to a gene: 6. CDR3 bases: TGCGCCAGCAGCCAAGAAAGACTAGCGAACAACAATGAGCAGTTCTTC. This sequence encodes CASSQERLANNNEQFF.

The gene calls are TRBV28 and TRBJ1-3, with TRBD1 matching 10 bases. The CDR3 contains 16 residues. CDR1 is MDHEN and CDR2 is SYDVKM in the germline V gene. With 6 bases clipped from V and 3 bases from J, the junction kept 8 bases outside the gene matches. The CDR3 sequence is CASSPHGDRGGNTIYF. The CDR3 region has the DNA TGTGCCAGCAGCCCCCACGGGGACAGGGGTGGAAACACCATATATTTT.

The gene calls are TRBV10-3 and TRBJ2-7; 7 nucleotides agree with TRBD1. Per the germline V gene, CDR1 is ENHRY and CDR2 is SYGVKD. V was clipped by 8 bases and J by 5 bases; unmatched bases: 6. This CDR3 spans 12 amino acids. CDR3 DNA: TGTGCCATCTCGACAGGGATCCACGAGCAGTACTTC. Translating gives CAISTGIHEQYF.

This chain uses TRBV29-1 with TRBJ2-4; D is perhaps TRBD1 (5 bases). CDR1 SQVTM and CDR2 ANQGSEA come from the germline V gene. The CDR3 has 14 amino acids. Trimming pared 1 base from V and 3 bases from J, leaving 10 bases between. The CDR3 reads CSVEVSGIKNIQYF. CDR3 coding DNA: TGCAGCGTTGAAGTCTCAGGGATCAAAAACATTCAGTACTTC. The whole variable domain, remainder taken from reference TRBV29-1 and TRBJ2-4, is SAVISQKPSRDICQRGTSLTIQCQVDSQVTMMFWYRQQPGQSLTLIATANQGSEATYESGFVIDKFPISRPNLTFSTLTVSNMSPEDSSIYLCSVEVSGIKNIQYFGAGTRLSVL.

The rearrangement links TRBV6-6 to TRBJ1-1; TRBD1 aligns across 7 bases. Germline values: CDR1 MNHNY, CDR2 SVGAGI (reference sequence). V was clipped by 0 bases and J by 4 bases; unmatched bases: 8. The CDR3 has 16 residues. The CDR3 protein is CASSYSRGAGGTEAFF. DNA for the CDR3: TGTGCCAGCAGTTACTCTAGGGGGGCAGGGGGCACTGAAGCTTTCTTT.

The chain couples TRBV9 to TRBJ2-7, with 7 bases identical to TRBD2. The V gene's germline CDR1 is SGDLS and CDR2 YYNGEE. The CDR3 contains 15 residues. After removal of 4 bases from V and 3 bases from J, the junction contained 10 bases not matched to a gene. CDR3 bases: TGTGCCAGCAGCATAACTAGCGATCTAGACTACGAGCAGTACTTC. It translates to CASSITSDLDYEQYF.

The rearrangement joins TRBV19 to TRBJ2-1, with 11 bases that match TRBD2. V trimming: 4 bases; J trimming: 4 bases; junction bases outside the gene matches: 0. This CDR3 contains 14 residues. CDR1 is LNHDA and CDR2 is SQIVND in the germline V gene (reference sequence). The CDR3 nucleotides read TGTGCCAGTAGTAGACTAGCGGGATACAATGAGCAGTTCTTC. Translating gives CASSRLAGYNEQFF.

This clone was detected only a few times. Other DNA sequences in the sample encode the same CDR3. The rearrangement uses TRBV11-3 and TRBJ2-1, with D tentatively TRBD2 (6 bases). The length of the CDR3 is 14 residues. From germline, CDR1 is SGHNT and CDR2 YENEEA. Trimming stripped 5 bases from V and 1 base from J, with 9 bases between. This chain's CDR3 is CASSPGGSYNEQFF. The CDR3 coding sequence is TGTGCCAGCAGCCCCGGGGGTTCCTACAATGAGCAGTTCTTC.

This chain joins TRBV29-1 and TRBJ1-1, with D perhaps TRBD1 (6 bases). This CDR3 has 13 amino acids. The ends were cut back, 3 bases at V and 1 base at J, with 9 bases in the middle. The germline CDR1 and CDR2 sequences are SQVTM and ANQGSEA. CDR3 protein: CSVDRGRNTEAFF. As DNA, the CDR3 is TGCAGCGTTGACAGGGGCAGGAACACTGAAGCTTTCTTT.

The chain combines TRBV28 with TRBJ1-4; 8 bases map to TRBD1. CDR1 and CDR2 (germline): MDHEN, SYDVKM. The V gene end was trimmed by 2 bases and the J gene end by 5 bases; junction bases not matched to a gene: 7. There are 16 residues in the CDR3. DNA for the CDR3: TGTGCCAGCAGTTTACGACGAGGGGACAGGAATGAAAAACTGTTTTTT. The encoded protein is CASSLRRGDRNEKLFF.

This clone turned up a few times. Within the sample, other DNA sequences also encode this same CDR3. The chain is built from TRBV10-3 and TRBJ2-7, with TRBD2 identical over 14 bases. V lost 6 bases to trimming and J lost 5 bases; unmatched junction nucleotides: 6. The CDR3 is 15 residues long. Germline-derived CDR1 and CDR2 are ENHRY and SYGVKD. The CDR3 sequence: CAISEGLAGGNEQYF. The CDR3 nucleotides read TGTGCCATCAGCGAAGGACTAGCGGGAGGAAACGAGCAGTACTTC.

The chain uses TRBV4-2 and TRBJ2-1; 8 positions agree with TRBD2. Per the germline V gene, CDR1 is LGHNA and CDR2 is YNFKEQ. The ends lost 2 bases at V and 3 bases at J; junction bases unmatched: 3. This CDR3 comprises 15 residues. This chain's CDR3 is CASSQIGTSYNEQFF. The DNA of the CDR3 is TGTGCCAGCAGCCAAATCGGGACTAGCTACAATGAGCAGTTCTTC.

The CDR3 nucleotides are TGTGCCAGCAGCCTGACAGGGGGTGCGGCCAAAAACATTCAGTACTTC. Amino acids: CASSLTGGAAKNIQYF. V is TRBV7-8 and J is TRBJ2-4; TRBD1 matches at 9 bases. Germline CDR1 and CDR2: SGHVS and FQNEAQ. Losses at the gene ends were 5 bases for V and 1 base for J; bases not matched to a gene: 6. The CDR3 covers 16 residues.

CDR3 residues: CASSSRTGGRAYNEQFF. The CDR3 bases are TGTGCCAGCAGCTCTAGAACGGGCGGGAGGGCTTACAATGAGCAGTTCTTC. The genes are TRBV7-9 and TRBJ2-1; TRBD2 matches at 9 bases. The V and J ends lost 4 bases and 4 bases, in that order; junction bases with no gene match: 11. CDR1 is SEHNR and CDR2 is FQNEAQ in the germline V gene (reference sequence). The CDR3 runs to 17 residues.

J is TRBJ1-4 and V is TRBV2, with D possibly matching TRBD1 (6 bases). This CDR3 spans 15 amino acids. The V end lost 4 bases, the J end lost 0 bases, and 9 bases lay between the germline ends. From germline, CDR1 is SNHLY and CDR2 FYNNEI. The CDR3 loop is CASSATGTTNEKLFF. The CDR3 DNA reads as TGTGCCAGCAGTGCTACAGGGACAACTAATGAAAAACTGTTTTTT.

The rearrangement uses TRBV9 and TRBJ2-5; 10 bases fit TRBD2. In germline, CDR1 is SGDLS, CDR2 YYNGEE. After removal of 0 bases from V and 2 bases from J, the junction contained 4 bases not matched to a gene. CDR3 length equals 16 residues. CDR3 nucleotides: TGTGCCAGCAGCGTAGCTGGACTAGCGGTACAAGAGACCCAGTACTTC. Protein: CASSVAGLAVQETQYF.

The CDR3 bases are TGCGCCAGCAGCTTATTTCCCTCAGGGGATGGCTACACCTTC. This sequence encodes CASSLFPSGDGYTF. The V gene is TRBV5-1, the J gene TRBJ1-2; D may be TRBD1 (6 bases). Germline CDR1 reads SGHRS; CDR2 reads YFSETQ. This CDR3 has 14 amino acids. V shed 2 bases and J shed 6 bases, with 14 bases lying between them.